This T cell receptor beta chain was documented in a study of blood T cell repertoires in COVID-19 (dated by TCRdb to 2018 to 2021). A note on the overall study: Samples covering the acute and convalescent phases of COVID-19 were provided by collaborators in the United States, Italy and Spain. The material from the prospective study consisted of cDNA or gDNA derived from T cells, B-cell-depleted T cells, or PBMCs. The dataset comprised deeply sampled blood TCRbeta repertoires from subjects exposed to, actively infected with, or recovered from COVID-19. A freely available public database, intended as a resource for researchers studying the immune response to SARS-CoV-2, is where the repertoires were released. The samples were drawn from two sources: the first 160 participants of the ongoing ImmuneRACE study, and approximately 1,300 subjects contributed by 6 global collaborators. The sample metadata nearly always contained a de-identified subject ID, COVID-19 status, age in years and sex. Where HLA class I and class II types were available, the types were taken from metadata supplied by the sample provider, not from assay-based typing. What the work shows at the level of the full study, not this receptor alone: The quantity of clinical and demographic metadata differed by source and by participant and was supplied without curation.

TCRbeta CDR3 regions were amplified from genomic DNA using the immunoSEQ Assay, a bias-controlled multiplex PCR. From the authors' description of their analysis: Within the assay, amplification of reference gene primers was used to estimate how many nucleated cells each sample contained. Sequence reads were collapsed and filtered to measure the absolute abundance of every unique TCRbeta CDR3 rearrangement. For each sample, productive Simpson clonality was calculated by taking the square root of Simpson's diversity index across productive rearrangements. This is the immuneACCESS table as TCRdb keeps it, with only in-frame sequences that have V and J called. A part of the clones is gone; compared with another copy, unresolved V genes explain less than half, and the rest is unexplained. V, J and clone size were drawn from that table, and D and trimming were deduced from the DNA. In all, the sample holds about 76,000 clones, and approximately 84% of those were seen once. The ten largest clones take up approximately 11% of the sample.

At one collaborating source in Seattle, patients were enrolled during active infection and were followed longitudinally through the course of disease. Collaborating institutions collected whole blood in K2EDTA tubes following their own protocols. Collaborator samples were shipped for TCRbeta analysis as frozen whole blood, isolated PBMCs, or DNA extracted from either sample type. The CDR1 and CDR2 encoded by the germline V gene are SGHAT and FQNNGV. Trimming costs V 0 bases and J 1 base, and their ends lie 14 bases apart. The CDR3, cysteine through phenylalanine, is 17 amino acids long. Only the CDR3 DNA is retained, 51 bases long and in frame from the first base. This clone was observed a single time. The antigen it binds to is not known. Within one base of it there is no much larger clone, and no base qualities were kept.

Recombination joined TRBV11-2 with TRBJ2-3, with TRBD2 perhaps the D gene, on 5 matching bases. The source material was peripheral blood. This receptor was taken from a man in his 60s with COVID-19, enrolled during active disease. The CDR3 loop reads CASSLDHQAAGTDTQYF. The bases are TGTGCCAGCAGCTTAGATCATCAAGCGGCAGGCACAGATACGCAGTATTTT. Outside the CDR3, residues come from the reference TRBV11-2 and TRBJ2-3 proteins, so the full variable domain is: EAGVAQSPRYKIIEKRQSVAFWCNPISGHATLYWYQQILGQGPKLLIQFQNNGVVDDSQLPKDRFSAERLKGVDSTLKIQPAKLEDSAVYLCASSLDHQAAGTDTQYFGPGTRLTVL.